A selection of T cell receptor beta chains follows, all from one sample in a study of T cell responses to AZD1222 COVID-19 vaccine. Repertoires were generated with immunoSEQ multiplex PCR, while TCRdb's copy carries only in-frame clones and drops some. The sample includes 110,000 or so clones, more than 70% of them seen just once. Material: peripheral blood, obtained 28 days after the second AZD1222 dose. These receptors were taken from an adult who received the AZD1222 COVID-19 vaccine. CDR3s include the opening cysteine and the closing phenylalanine or tryptophan. The D gene is left open where the match is weak. Clone sizes are given selectively: once, few, many, or a class where the clone is expanded.

>TRBV5-4|-|-|TRBJ2-2
CASSFGQGRTGELFF
TGTGCCAGCAGCTTTGGTCAGGGCCGCACCGGGGAGCTGTTTTTT
>TRBV7-8|-|-|TRBJ1-2
CASSPAGKNGYTF
TGTGCCAGCAGCCCAGCGGGGAAGAATGGCTACACCTTC
>TRBV6-5|TRBD2|-|TRBJ2-7
CASSSPLAGGSYEQYF
TGTGCCAGCAGTTCACCACTAGCGGGGGGTTCCTACGAGCAGTACTTC
>TRBV7-8|-|-|TRBJ1-6
CASSLALGGWDNSPLHF
TGTGCCAGCAGCTTAGCGCTAGGGGGATGGGATAATTCACCCCTCCACTTT
>TRBV4-3|-|-|TRBJ2-1
CASSQDLRTEYNEQFF
TGCGCCAGCAGCCAAGATCTCAGGACAGAATACAATGAGCAGTTCTTC
>TRBV2|-|-|TRBJ1-5
CARGGREQPQHF
TGTGCCAGGGGGGGGAGAGAGCAGCCCCAGCATTTT
>TRBV5-1|TRBD1|-|TRBJ1-1
CASSWDRSVAFF
TGCGCCAGCAGCTGGGACAGATCAGTAGCTTTCTTT
>TRBV9|TRBD1|-|TRBJ2-7
CASSPRAWDRGFGEQYF
TGTGCCAGCAGCCCACGAGCTTGGGACAGGGGGTTCGGGGAGCAGTACTTC
>TRBV29-1|TRBD1|-|TRBJ1-1
CSVGQGARNTEAFF
TGCAGCGTCGGACAGGGGGCTCGGAACACTGAAGCTTTCTTT
>TRBV2|-|-|TRBJ2-2
CASRMGGNTGELFF
TGTGCCAGCCGGATGGGGGGGAACACCGGGGAGCTGTTTTTT
>TRBV6-4|-|-|TRBJ1-4
CASSVSGGPNEKLFF
TGTGCCAGCAGTGTCTCCGGGGGCCCTAATGAAAAACTGTTTTTT
>TRBV3-1/TRBV3-2|-|-|TRBJ2-1
CALRSARGSEQFF
TGTGCCCTGCGGAGCGCCCGTGGCAGTGAGCAGTTCTTC
>TRBV5-1|-|few|TRBJ2-7
CASSPTGTSPSYEQYF
TGCGCCAGCAGCCCAACAGGGACCTCACCATCCTACGAGCAGTACTTC
>TRBV5-1|TRBD1|-|TRBJ1-2
CASSLSPGTATGDYYGYTF
TGCGCCAGCAGCTTGAGCCCGGGGACAGCGACTGGTGATTACTATGGCTACACCTTC
>TRBV2|TRBD1|-|TRBJ1-5
CASIAQGLNQPQHF
TGTGCCAGCATCGCACAGGGGCTTAATCAGCCCCAGCATTTT
>TRBV15|TRBD1|-|TRBJ1-5
CATSISPGQGWSQPQHF
TGTGCCACCAGCATCTCCCCCGGACAGGGTTGGTCACAGCCCCAGCATTTT
>TRBV6-2/TRBV6-3|-|-|TRBJ1-1
CASSFLISGNTEAFF
TGTGCCAGCAGTTTCCTGATTTCGGGGAACACTGAAGCTTTCTTT
>TRBV27|TRBD1|-|TRBJ1-5
CASSTYRGSNQPQHF
TGTGCCAGCAGTACCTACAGGGGATCTAATCAGCCCCAGCATTTT
>TRBV7-8|TRBD2|-|TRBJ2-7
CASSRESSGRAYEQYF
TGTGCCAGCAGCAGAGAATCTAGCGGGAGGGCCTACGAGCAGTACTTC
>TRBV6-2/TRBV6-3|TRBD2|-|TRBJ2-7
CASSYSGRGGGEQYF
TGTGCCAGCAGTTACTCTGGACGGGGGGGTGGCGAGCAGTACTTC
>TRBV27|-|once|TRBJ2-4
CASSLLDGAKNIQYF
TGTGCCAGCAGCCTCCTGGACGGAGCCAAAAACATTCAGTACTTC
>TRBV27|TRBD1|-|TRBJ1-2
CASGQVHRGDNYGYTF
TGTGCCAGTGGCCAAGTTCACAGGGGGGACAACTATGGCTACACCTTC